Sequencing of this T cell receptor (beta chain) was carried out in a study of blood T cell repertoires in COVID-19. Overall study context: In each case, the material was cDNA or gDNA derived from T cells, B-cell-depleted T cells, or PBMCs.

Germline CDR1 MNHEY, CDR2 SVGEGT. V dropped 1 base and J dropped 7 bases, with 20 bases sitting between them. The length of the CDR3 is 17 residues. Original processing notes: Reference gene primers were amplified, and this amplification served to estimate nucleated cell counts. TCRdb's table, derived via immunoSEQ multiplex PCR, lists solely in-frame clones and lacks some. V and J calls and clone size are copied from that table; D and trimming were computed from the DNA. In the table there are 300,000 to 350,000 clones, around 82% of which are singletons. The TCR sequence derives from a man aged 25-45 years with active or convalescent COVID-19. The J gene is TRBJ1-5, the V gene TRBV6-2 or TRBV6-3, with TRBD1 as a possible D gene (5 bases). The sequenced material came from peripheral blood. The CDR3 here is CASSYYQEGGVRQPQHF. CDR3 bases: TGTGCCAGCAGTTACTATCAAGAGGGAGGGGTGAGGCAGCCCCAGCATTTT.